The T cell receptor beta chain described here comes from a study of tumor-infiltrating lymphocytes in oesophageal squamous cell carcinoma (dated by TCRdb to 2016 to 2017). Including both end residues, the CDR3 is 14 amino acids long. CDR1 and CDR2 were assigned from the germline V gene as SGHRS and YFSETQ. Library preparation used PCR. The instrument given in TCRdb is Illumina HiSeq 2000. TCRdb reprocessed the public reads (quality trimming at Q25 with fastp, clone calling with MiXCR) and kept in-frame beta chains. Merged by CDR3 protein, the rows form single entries marked with the most common genes and DNA. This sample lists roughly 3,700 distinct CDR3 sequences; around 15% were detected once. The ten most abundant clones make up around 19% of the sample. Concerning this clonotype itself: The target of this receptor is not known. This CDR3 is missing its conserved last phenylalanine or tryptophan, likely due to a read error. The DNA is left out, because the CDR3 cannot be placed on it with certainty; the CDR3 is given as TCRdb lists it.

Material: esophageal tumor tissue. The TCR was taken from a male donor with esophageal squamous cell carcinoma. This sequence uses TRBV5-1 and TRBJ2-7; TRBD1 was called by the table and not checked on the DNA. The CDR3 region has the sequence CASSHQGQGRRAVL.